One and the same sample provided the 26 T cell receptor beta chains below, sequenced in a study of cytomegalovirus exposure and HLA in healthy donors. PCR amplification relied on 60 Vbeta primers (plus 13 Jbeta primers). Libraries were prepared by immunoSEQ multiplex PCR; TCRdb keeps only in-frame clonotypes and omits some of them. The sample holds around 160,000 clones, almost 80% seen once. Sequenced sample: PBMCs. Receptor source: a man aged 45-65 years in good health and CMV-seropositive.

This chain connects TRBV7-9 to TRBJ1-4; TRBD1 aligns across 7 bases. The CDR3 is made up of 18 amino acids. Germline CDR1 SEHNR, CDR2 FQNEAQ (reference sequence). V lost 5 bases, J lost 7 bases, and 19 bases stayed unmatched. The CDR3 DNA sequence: TGTGCCAGCAGCCCCTACCAAAACCGGGACAGAGTTACTGAAAAACTGTTTTTT. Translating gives CASSPYQNRDRVTEKLFF.

The CDR3 protein is CASSRTSERNEQFF. CDR3 sequence (DNA): TGTGCCAGCTCCCGGACTAGCGAGCGCAATGAGCAGTTCTTC. This chain uses TRBV9 with TRBJ2-1, with 9 positions matching TRBD2. Germline V gene sequence: CDR1 SGDLS, CDR2 YYNGEE. V gave up 7 bases and J gave up 6 bases; unmatched junction bases: 8. CDR3 length: 14 residues. Together with reference TRBV9 and TRBJ2-1, the CDR3 gives the full variable domain: DSGVTQTPKHLITATGQRVTLRCSPRSGDLSVYWYQQSLDQGLQFLIQYYNGEERAKGNILERFSAQQFPDLHSELNLSSLELGDSALYFCASSRTSERNEQFFGPGTRLTVL.

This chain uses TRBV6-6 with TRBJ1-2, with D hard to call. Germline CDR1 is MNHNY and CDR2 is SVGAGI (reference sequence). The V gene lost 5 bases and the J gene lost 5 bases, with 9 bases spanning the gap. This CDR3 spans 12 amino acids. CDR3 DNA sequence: TGTGCCAGCAGTACCACACCTTATGGCTACACCTTC. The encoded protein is CASSTTPYGYTF.

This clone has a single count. As DNA, the CDR3 is TGTGCCAGCAGTTACGGACAGGGTCCATACGAGCAGTACGTC. It codes for CASSYGQGPYEQYV. The genes are TRBV6-5 and TRBJ2-7; 8 positions agree with TRBD1. The CDR3 runs 14 residues. Germline V gene lookup returns CDR1 MNHEY and CDR2 SVGAGI. Losses at the gene ends were 2 bases for V and 4 bases for J; bases not matched to a gene: 4.

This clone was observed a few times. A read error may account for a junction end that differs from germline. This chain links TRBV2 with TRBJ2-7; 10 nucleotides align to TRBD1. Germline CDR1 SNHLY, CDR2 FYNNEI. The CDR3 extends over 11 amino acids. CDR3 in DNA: TGTGCCAGCAGTGTGGGGACAGGGGAGTCCTTC. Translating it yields CASSVGTGESF.

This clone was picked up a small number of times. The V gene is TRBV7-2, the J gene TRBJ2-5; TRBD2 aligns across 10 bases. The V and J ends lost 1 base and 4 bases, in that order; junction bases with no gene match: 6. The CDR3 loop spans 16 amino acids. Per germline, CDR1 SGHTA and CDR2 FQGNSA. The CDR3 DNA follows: TGTGCCAGCAGCTTAGTCGGGCTAGCGGGGGTAGAGACCCAGTACTTC. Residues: CASSLVGLAGVETQYF.

CDR3 in amino acids: CASSFQGATYNEQFF. The CDR3 nucleotides are TGTGCCAGCAGTTTTCAGGGGGCGACGTACAATGAGCAGTTCTTC. The rearrangement joins TRBV2 to TRBJ2-1; 8 nucleotides line up with TRBD1. The J segment lost 4 bases and the V segment lost 5 bases, leaving 7 bases of the junction unmatched. Germline lookup yields CDR1 SNHLY and CDR2 FYNNEI. This CDR3 spans 15 amino acids.

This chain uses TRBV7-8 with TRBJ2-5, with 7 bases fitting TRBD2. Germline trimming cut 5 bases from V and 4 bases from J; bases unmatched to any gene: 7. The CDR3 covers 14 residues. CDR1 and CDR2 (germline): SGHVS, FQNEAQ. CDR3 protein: CASSEGTGGETQYF. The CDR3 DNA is TGTGCCAGCAGCGAGGGGACGGGGGGAGAGACCCAGTACTTC.

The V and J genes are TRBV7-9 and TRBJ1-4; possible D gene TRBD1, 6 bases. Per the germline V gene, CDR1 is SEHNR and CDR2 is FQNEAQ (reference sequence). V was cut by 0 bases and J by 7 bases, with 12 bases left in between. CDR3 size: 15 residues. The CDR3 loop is CASSLASGAGEKLFF. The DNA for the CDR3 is TGTGCCAGCAGCTTAGCATCAGGGGCAGGTGAAAAACTGTTTTTT.

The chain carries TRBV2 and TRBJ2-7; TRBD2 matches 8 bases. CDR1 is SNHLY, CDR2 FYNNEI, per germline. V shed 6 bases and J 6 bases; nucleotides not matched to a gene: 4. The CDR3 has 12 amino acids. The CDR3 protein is CASSGGASEQYV. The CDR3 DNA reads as TGTGCCAGCAGCGGGGGGGCGTCCGAGCAGTACGTC.

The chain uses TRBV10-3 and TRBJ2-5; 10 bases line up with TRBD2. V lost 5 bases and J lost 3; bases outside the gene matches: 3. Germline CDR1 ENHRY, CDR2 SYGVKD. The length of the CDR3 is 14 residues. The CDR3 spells CAISSGGAEETQYF. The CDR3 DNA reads TGTGCCATCAGTAGCGGGGGGGCTGAAGAGACCCAGTACTTC.

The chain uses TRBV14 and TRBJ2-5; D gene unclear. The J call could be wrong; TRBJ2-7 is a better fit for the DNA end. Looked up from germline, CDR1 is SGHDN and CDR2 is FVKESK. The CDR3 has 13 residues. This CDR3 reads CASSQVGFREQYF. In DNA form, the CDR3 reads TGTGCCAGCAGCCAAGTTGGTTTCCGCGAGCAGTACTTC.

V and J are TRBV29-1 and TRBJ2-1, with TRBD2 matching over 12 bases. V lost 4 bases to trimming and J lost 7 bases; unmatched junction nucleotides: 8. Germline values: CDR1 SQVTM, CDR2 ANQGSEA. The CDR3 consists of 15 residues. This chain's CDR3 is CSVVLAGGSVNEQFF. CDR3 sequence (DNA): TGCAGCGTTGTTCTAGCGGGGGGGTCTGTAAATGAGCAGTTCTTC.

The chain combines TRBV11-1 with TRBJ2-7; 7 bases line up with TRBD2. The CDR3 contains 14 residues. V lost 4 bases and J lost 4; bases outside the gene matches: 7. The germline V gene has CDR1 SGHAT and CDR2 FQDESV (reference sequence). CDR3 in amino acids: CASSWGTGGYEQYV. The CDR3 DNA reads TGTGCCAGCAGCTGGGGGACGGGGGGTTACGAGCAGTACGTC.

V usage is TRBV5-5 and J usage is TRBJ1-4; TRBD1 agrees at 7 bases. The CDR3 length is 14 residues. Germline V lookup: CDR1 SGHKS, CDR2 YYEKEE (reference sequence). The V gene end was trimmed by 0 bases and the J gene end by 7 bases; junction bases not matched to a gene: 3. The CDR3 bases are TGTGCCAGCAGCTTGGGTACAGGGGCTGAAAAACTGTTTTTT. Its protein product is CASSLGTGAEKLFF.

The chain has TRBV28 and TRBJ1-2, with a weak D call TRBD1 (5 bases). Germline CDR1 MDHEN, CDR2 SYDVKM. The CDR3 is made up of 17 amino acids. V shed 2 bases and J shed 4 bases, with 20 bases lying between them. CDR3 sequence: CASSLILPGRDRYGYTF. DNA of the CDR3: TGTGCCAGCAGTTTAATTTTACCCGGCAGGGATCGCTATGGCTACACCTTC.

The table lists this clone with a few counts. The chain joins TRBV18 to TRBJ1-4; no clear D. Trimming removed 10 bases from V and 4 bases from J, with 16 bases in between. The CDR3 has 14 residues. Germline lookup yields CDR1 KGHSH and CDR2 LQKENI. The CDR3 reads CATSRGKLNEKLFF. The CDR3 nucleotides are TGTGCCACAAGCAGAGGGAAGCTTAATGAAAAACTGTTTTTT.

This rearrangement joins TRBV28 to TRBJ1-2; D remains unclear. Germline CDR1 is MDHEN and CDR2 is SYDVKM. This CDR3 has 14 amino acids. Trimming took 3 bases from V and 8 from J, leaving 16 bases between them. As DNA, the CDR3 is TGTGCCAGCAGTTTCCGTTCCCCGGGTTTGGGCTACACCTTC. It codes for CASSFRSPGLGYTF.

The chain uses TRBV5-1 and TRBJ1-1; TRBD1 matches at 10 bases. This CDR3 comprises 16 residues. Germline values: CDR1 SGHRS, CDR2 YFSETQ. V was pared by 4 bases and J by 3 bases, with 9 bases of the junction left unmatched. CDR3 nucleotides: TGCGCCAGCAGCCCTGGACAGGGGGGTTCGTACACTGAAGCTTTCTTT. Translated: CASSPGQGGSYTEAFF. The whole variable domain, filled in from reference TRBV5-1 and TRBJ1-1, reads KAGVTQTPRYLIKTRGQQVTLSCSPISGHRSVSWYQQTPGQGLQFLFEYFSETQRNKGNFPGRFSGRQFSNSRSEMNVSTLELGDSALYLCASSPGQGGSYTEAFFGQGTRLTVV.

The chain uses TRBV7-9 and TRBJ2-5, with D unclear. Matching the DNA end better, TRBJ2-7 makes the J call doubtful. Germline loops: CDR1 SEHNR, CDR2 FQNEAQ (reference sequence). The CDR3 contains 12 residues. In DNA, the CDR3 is TGTGCCAGCAGCTTCGCCTCCTACGAGCAGTACTTC. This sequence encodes CASSFASYEQYF.

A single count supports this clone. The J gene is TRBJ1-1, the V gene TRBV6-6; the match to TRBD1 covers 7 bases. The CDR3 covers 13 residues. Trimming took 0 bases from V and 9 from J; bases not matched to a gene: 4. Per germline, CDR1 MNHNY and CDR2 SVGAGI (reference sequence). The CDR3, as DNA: TGTGCCAGCAGTTACTCGACACAGGGGCAAGCTTTCTTT. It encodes CASSYSTQGQAFF.

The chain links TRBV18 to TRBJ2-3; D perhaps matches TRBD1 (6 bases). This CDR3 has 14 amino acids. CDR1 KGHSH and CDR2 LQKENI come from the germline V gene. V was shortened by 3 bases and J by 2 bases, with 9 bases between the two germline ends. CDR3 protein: CASSPQGNTDTQYF. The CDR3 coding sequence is TGTGCCAGCTCACCGCAGGGGAACACAGATACGCAGTATTTT.

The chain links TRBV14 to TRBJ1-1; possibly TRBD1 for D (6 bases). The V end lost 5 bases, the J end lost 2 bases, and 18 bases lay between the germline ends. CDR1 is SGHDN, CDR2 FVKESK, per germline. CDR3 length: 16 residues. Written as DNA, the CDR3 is TGTGCCAGCAGCTCCACCCTGGACAGAATAAACACTGAAGCTTTCTTT. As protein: CASSSTLDRINTEAFF.

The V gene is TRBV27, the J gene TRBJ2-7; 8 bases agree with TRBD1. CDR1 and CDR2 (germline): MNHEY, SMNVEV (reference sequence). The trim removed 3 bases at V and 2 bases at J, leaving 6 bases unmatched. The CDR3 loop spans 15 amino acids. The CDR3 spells CASSFAGGLAYEQYF. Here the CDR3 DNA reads TGTGCCAGCAGTTTCGCAGGGGGCTTAGCCTACGAGCAGTACTTC.

CDR3 nucleotide sequence: TGTGCCACCTCCTCCCAGGATTCCACCATTGGTCGTGGCTACACCTTC. Translation gives CATSSQDSTIGRGYTF. The chain couples TRBV18 to TRBJ1-2, with D unresolved. V shed 10 bases and J shed 7 bases, with 28 bases lying between them. Germline V gives CDR1 KGHSH, CDR2 LQKENI. The CDR3 is made up of 16 amino acids.

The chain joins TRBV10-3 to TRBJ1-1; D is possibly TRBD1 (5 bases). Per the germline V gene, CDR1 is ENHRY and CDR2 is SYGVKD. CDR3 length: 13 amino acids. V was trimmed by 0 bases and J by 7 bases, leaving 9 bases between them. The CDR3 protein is CAISESGGNEAFF. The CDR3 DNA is TGTGCCATCAGTGAGTCGGGGGGGAATGAAGCTTTCTTT.